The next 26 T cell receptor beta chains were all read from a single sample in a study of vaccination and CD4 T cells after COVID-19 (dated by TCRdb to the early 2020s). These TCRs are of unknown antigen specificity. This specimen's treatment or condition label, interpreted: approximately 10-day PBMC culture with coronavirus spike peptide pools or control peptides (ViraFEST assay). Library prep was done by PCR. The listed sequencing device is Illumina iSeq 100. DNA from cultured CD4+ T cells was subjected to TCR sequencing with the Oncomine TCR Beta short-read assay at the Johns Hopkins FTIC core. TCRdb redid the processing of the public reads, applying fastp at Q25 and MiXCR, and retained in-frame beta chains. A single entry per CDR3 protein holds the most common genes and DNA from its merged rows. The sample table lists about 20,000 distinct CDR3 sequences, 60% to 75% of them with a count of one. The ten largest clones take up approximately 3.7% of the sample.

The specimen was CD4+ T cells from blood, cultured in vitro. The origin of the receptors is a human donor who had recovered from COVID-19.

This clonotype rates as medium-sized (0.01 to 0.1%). CDR3 nucleotide sequence: TGCAGTGCTCGCACCCCGGGCCGGGGACCCTCTGAAGCTTTCTTT. It specifies CSARTPGRGPSEAFF. The V call is TRBV20-1, the J call TRBJ1-1, with D possibly matching TRBD1 (5 bases). Per the germline V gene, CDR1 is DFQATT and CDR2 is SNEGSKA (reference sequence). The CDR3 is made up of 15 amino acids. The V and J ends lost 5 bases and 6 bases respectively, with 22 bases between them.

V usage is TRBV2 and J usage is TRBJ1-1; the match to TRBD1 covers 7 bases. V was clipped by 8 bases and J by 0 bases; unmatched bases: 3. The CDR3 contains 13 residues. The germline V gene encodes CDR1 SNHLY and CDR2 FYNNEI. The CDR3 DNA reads TGTGCCAGCCGGACAGGTCTGAACACTGAAGCTTTCTTT. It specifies CASRTGLNTEAFF.

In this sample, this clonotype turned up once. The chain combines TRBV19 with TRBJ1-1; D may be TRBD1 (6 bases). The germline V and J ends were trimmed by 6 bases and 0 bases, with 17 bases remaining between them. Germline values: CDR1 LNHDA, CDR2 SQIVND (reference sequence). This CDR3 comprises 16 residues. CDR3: CASSRDNRPLNTEAFF. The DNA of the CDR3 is TGTGCCAGTAGCCGGGACAATCGCCCCCTGAACACTGAAGCTTTCTTT.

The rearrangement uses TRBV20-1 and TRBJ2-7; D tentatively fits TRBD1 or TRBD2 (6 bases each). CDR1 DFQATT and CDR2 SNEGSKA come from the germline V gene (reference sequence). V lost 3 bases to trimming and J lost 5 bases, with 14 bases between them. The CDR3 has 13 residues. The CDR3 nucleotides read TGCAGTGCTAGTGGGGGGCCCCCCCACGAGCAGTACTTC. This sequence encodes CSASGGPPHEQYF.

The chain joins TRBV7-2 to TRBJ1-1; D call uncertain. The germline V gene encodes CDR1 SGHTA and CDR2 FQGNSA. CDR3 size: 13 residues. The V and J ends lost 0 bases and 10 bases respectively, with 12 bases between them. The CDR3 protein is CASSLATDRRAFF. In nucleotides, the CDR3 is TGTGCCAGCAGCTTAGCCACGGACCGGAGAGCTTTCTTT.

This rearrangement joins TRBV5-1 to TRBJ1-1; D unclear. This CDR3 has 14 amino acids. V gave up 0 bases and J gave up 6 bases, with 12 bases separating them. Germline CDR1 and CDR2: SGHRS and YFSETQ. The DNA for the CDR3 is TGCGCCAGCAGCTTGGGGGCGGAAGCTCCTGAAGCTTTCTTT. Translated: CASSLGAEAPEAFF.

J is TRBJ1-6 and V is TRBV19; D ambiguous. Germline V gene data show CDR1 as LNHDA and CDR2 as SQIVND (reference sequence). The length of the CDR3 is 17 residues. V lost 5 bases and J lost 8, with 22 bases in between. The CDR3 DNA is TGTGCCAGTAGTCTCCGACCGGGAGCATGGATGGATTCACCCCTCCACTTT. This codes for CASSLRPGAWMDSPLHF. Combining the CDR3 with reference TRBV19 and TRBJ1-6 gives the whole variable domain DGGITQSPKYLFRKEGQNVTLSCEQNLNHDAMYWYRQDPGQGLRLIYYSQIVNDFQKGDIAEGYSVSREKKESFPLTVTSAQKNPTAFYLCASSLRPGAWMDSPLHFGNGTRLTVT.

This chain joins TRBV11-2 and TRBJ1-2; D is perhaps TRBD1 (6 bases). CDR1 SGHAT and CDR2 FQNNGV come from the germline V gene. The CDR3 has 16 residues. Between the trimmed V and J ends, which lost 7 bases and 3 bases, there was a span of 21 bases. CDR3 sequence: CASTLSGGKLDYGYTF. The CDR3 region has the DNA TGTGCCAGCACCCTTAGCGGGGGCAAATTGGACTATGGCTACACCTTC.

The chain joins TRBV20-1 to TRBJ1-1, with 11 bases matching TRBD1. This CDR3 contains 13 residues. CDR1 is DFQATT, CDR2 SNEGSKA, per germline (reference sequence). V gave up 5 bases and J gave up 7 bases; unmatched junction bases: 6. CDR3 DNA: TGCAGTGCTCCCGGACAGGGGGCGGTTGAAGCTTTCTTT. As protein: CSAPGQGAVEAFF.

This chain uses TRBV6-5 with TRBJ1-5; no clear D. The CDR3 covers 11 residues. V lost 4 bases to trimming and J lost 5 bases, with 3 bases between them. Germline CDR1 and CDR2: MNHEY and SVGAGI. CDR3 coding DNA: TGTGCCAGCAGTTCTGATCAGCCCCAGCATTTT. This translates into CASSSDQPQHF.

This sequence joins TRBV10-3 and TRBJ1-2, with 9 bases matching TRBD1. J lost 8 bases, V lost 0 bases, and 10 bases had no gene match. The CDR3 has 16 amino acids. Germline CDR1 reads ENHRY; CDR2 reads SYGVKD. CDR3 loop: CAISESRPGTGIGYTF. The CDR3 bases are TGTGCCATCAGTGAGTCTCGGCCCGGGACAGGGATCGGCTACACCTTC.

The CDR3: CASSYSRAGNYGYTF. The DNA of the CDR3 is TGTGCCAGCAGTTACTCTCGTGCGGGGAACTATGGCTACACCTTC. The chain carries TRBV6-5 and TRBJ1-2; D unclear. The CDR3 is 15 residues long. V was pared by 0 bases and J by 2 bases, with 10 bases between. CDR1 MNHEY and CDR2 SVGAGI come from the germline V gene.

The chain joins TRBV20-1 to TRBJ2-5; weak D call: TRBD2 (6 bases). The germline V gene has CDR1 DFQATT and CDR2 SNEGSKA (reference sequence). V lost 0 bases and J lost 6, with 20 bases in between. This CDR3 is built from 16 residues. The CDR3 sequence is CSARERKGGGKKTQYF. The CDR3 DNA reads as TGCAGTGCTAGAGAGCGTAAAGGCGGAGGGAAAAAGACCCAGTACTTC.

CDR3 protein: CASSRDRGSYGYTF. CDR3 nucleotide sequence: TGTGCCAGCAGCCGGGACAGGGGCTCCTATGGCTACACCTTC. The chain links TRBV4-2 to TRBJ1-2, with 10 positions matching TRBD1. V lost 4 bases to trimming and J lost 4 bases; unmatched junction nucleotides: 3. This CDR3 spans 14 amino acids. CDR1 and CDR2 from the germline V gene are LGHNA and YNFKEQ.

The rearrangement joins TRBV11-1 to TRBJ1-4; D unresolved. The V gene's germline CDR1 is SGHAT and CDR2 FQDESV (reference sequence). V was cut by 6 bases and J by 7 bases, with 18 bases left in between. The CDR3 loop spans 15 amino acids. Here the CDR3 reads CASSSAGRIGEKLFF. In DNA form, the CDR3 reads TGTGCCAGCAGTTCCGCCGGACGGATTGGTGAAAAACTGTTTTTT.

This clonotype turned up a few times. DNA of the CDR3: TGTGCCAGCAGCCCCGGGGCGTATGGCTACACCTTC. As protein: CASSPGAYGYTF. V and J are TRBV7-9 and TRBJ1-2, with D tentatively TRBD1 (5 bases). This CDR3 comprises 12 residues. CDR1 is SEHNR and CDR2 is FQNEAQ in the germline V gene (reference sequence). Trimming cost V 5 bases and J 5 bases, with 9 bases left between them.

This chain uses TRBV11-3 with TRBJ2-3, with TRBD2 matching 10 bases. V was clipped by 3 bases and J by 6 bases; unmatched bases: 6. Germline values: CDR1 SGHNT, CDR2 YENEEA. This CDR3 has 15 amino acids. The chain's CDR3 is CASSFSGGPGDTQYF. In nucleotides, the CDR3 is TGTGCCAGCAGCTTTAGCGGGGGGCCGGGGGATACGCAGTATTTT.

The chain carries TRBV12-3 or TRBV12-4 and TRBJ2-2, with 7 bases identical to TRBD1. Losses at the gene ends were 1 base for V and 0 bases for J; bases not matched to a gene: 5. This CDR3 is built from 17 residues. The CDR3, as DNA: TGTGCCAGCAGTTTAGGACAGGGAGTAGCGAACACCGGGGAGCTGTTTTTT. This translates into CASSLGQGVANTGELFF.

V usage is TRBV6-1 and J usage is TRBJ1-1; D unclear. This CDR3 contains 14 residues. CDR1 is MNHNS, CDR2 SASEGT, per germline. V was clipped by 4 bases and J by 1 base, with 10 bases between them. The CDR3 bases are TGTGCCAGCAGTGTACCCTCGGGGAACACTGAAGCTTTCTTT. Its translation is CASSVPSGNTEAFF.

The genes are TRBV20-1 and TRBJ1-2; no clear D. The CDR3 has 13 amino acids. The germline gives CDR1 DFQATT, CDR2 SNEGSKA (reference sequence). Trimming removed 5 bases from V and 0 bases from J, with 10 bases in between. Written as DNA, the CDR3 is TGCAGTGCTTCGGACGGGACTAACTATGGCTACACCTTC. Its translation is CSASDGTNYGYTF.

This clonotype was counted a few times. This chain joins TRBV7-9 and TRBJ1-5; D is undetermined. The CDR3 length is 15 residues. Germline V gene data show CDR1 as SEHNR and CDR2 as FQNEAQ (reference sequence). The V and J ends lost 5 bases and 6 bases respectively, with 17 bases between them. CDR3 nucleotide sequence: TGTGCCAGCAGCCCCGGGTCTCTCGGCAGTCAGCCCCAGCATTTT. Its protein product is CASSPGSLGSQPQHF.

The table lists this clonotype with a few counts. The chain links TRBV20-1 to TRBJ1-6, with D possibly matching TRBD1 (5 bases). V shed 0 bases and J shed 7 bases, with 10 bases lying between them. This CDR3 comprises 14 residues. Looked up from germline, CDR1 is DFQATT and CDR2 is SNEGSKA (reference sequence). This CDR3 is CSARDFRANSPLHF. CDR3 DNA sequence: TGCAGTGCTAGAGATTTCAGGGCAAATTCACCCCTCCACTTT.

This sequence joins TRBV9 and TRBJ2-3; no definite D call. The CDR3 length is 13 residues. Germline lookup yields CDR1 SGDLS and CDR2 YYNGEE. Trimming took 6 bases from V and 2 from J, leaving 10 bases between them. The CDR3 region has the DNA TGTGCCAGCACAAGGCAGGACACAGATACGCAGTATTTT. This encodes CASTRQDTDTQYF.

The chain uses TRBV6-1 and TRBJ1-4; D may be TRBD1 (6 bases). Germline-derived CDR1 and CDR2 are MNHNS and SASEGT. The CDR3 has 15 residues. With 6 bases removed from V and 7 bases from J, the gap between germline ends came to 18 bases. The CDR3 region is CASSTSQGNTEKLFF. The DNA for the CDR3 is TGTGCCAGCAGCACTTCTCAGGGGAACACTGAAAAACTGTTTTTT.

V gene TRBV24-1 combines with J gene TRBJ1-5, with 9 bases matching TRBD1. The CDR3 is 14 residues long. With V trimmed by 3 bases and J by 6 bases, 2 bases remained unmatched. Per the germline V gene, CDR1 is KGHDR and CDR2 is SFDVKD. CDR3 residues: CATSDPGQGQPQHF. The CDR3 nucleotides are TGTGCCACCAGTGATCCGGGACAGGGTCAGCCCCAGCATTTT.

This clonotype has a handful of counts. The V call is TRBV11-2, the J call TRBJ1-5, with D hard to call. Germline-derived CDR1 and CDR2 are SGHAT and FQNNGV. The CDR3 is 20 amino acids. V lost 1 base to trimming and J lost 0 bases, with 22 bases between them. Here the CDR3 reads CASSLGWPGGKFTSNQPQHF. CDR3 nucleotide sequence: TGTGCCAGCAGCTTAGGGTGGCCCGGAGGGAAATTTACTAGCAATCAGCCCCAGCATTTT.